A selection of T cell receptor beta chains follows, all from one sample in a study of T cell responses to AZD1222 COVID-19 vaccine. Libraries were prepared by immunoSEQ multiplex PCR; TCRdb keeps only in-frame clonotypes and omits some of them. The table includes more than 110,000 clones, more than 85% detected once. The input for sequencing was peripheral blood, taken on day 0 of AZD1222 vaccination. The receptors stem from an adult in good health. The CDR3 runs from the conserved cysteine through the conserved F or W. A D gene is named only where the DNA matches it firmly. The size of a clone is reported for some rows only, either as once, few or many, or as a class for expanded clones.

cdr3_aa: CASSFRTGPVNTEAFF; cdr3_nt: TGCGCCAGCAGCTTCCGAACGGGGCCCGTGAACACTGAAGCTTTCTTT; d_call: .; j_call: TRBJ1-1; v_call: TRBV4-1; clone_size: .
cdr3_aa: CASSKDVRNYGYTF; cdr3_nt: TGTGCCAGCAGTAAGGACGTACGAAACTATGGCTACACCTTC; d_call: .; j_call: TRBJ1-2; v_call: TRBV27; clone_size: few
cdr3_aa: CASSGYRQDRGQETQYF; cdr3_nt: TGTGCCAGCAGCGGGTACCGGCAGGACAGGGGACAAGAGACCCAGTACTTC; d_call: TRBD1; j_call: TRBJ2-5; v_call: TRBV9; clone_size: .
cdr3_aa: CASRRRTGGNYGYTF; cdr3_nt: TGTGCCAGCAGGCGGCGGACAGGGGGGAACTATGGCTACACCTTC; d_call: TRBD1; j_call: TRBJ1-2; v_call: TRBV6-5; clone_size: .
cdr3_aa: CASSFGGVTGELFF; cdr3_nt: TGTGCCAGCAGTTTCGGAGGGGTCACCGGGGAGCTGTTTTTT; d_call: .; j_call: TRBJ2-2; v_call: TRBV28; clone_size: .
cdr3_aa: CASSEALRRTEANYGYTF; cdr3_nt: TGTGCCAGCAGTGAAGCGCTTCGACGGACAGAAGCTAACTATGGCTACACCTTC; d_call: .; j_call: TRBJ1-2; v_call: TRBV2; clone_size: once
cdr3_aa: CASSGQVSRETQYF; cdr3_nt: TGTGCCAGTAGCGGACAGGTTAGTCGAGAGACCCAGTACTTC; d_call: TRBD1; j_call: TRBJ2-5; v_call: TRBV19; clone_size: .
cdr3_aa: CASSDRPYNEQFF; cdr3_nt: TGTGCCAGCAGTGACAGGCCATACAATGAGCAGTTCTTC; d_call: .; j_call: TRBJ2-1; v_call: TRBV6-4; clone_size: .
cdr3_aa: CASGVRRGYNEQFF; cdr3_nt: TGTGCCAGCGGGGTTCGGAGGGGCTATAATGAGCAGTTCTTC; d_call: .; j_call: TRBJ2-1; v_call: TRBV6-5; clone_size: .
cdr3_aa: CASSGQEQYYNSPLHF; cdr3_nt: TGTGCCAGCAGCGGACAGGAGCAGTACTATAATTCACCCCTCCACTTT; d_call: TRBD1; j_call: TRBJ1-6; v_call: TRBV27; clone_size: .
cdr3_aa: CASSIDLEAGGTYEQYF; cdr3_nt: TGTGCCAGTAGTATAGATCTAGAGGCAGGGGGGACCTACGAGCAGTACTTC; d_call: .; j_call: TRBJ2-7; v_call: TRBV19; clone_size: once
cdr3_aa: CASSIDHRKAGRQETQYF; cdr3_nt: TGTGCCAGTAGTATAGATCATAGGAAGGCAGGGCGACAAGAGACCCAGTACTTC; d_call: .; j_call: TRBJ2-5; v_call: TRBV19; clone_size: .
cdr3_aa: CATDPRTGSGQPQHF; cdr3_nt: TGTGCCACCGACCCTCGGACAGGGTCTGGTCAGCCCCAGCATTTT; d_call: TRBD1; j_call: TRBJ1-5; v_call: TRBV19; clone_size: .
cdr3_aa: CASSLVGGEETQYF; cdr3_nt: TGCGCCAGCAGCTTGGTTGGGGGGGAAGAGACCCAGTACTTC; d_call: TRBD2; j_call: TRBJ2-5; v_call: TRBV5-1; clone_size: .
cdr3_aa: CASSVGSSGVIGELFF; cdr3_nt: TGTGCCAGCAGTGTGGGGTCTAGCGGGGTTATCGGGGAGCTGTTTTTT; d_call: TRBD2; j_call: TRBJ2-2; v_call: TRBV25-1; clone_size: .
cdr3_aa: CASSLGVGTGTGELFF; cdr3_nt: TGCGCCAGCAGCTTGGGGGTCGGGACAGGGACCGGGGAGCTGTTTTTT; d_call: TRBD1; j_call: TRBJ2-2; v_call: TRBV5-1; clone_size: .
cdr3_aa: CASSFGGSSYEQYF; cdr3_nt: TGTGCCAGCAGCTTTGGGGGAAGCTCCTACGAGCAGTACTTC; d_call: .; j_call: TRBJ2-7; v_call: TRBV7-9; clone_size: .